The 24 T cell receptor beta chains below come from one sample, sequenced in a study of tumor and adjacent non-tumor tissue in lung cancer. TCRbeta libraries were built with three rounds of nested PCR, modified from ARM-PCR. TCRdb independently ran MiXCR on the multiplex PCR reads; one entry per CDR3 protein. The sample contains about 80,000 distinct CDR3 sequences, about four fifths of which appear only once. No cell sorting was done before RNA was extracted from the tissue. More than 3 cm separated this lung sample from the edge of the tumor. The sample consisted of distant non-tumor lung tissue. These receptors were collected from a man between 60 and 75 years old with non-small cell lung cancer.

The V gene is TRBV29-1, the J gene TRBJ2-1; no definite D call. V dropped 4 bases and J dropped 5 bases, with 18 bases sitting between them. Germline V gene data show CDR1 as SQVTM and CDR2 as ANQGSEA. The CDR3 totals 15 residues. The CDR3 here is CSVVMVIQSDNEQFF. The CDR3 nucleotides read TGCAGCGTTGTCATGGTCATCCAGTCCGACAATGAGCAGTTCTTC.

The J gene is TRBJ1-1, the V gene TRBV28, with D maybe TRBD1 (6 bases). Germline V gives CDR1 MDHEN, CDR2 SYDVKM. V was cut by 3 bases and J by 7 bases, with 18 bases left in between. The CDR3 has 15 residues. The CDR3 nucleotides read TGTGCCAGCAGTTTTTCCGTTAATAGGGACATTGAAGCTTTCTTT. Residues: CASSFSVNRDIEAFF.

Of note for this clonotype: This may be a read error, as it is one base from a much larger clone. The chain employs TRBV20-1 and TRBJ2-3; the D gene is possibly TRBD2 (5 bases). Trimming took off 0 bases at V and 11 bases at J, with 12 bases between the two ends. This CDR3 is built from 12 residues. CDR1 is DFQATT and CDR2 is SNEGSKA in the germline V gene (reference sequence). The CDR3 here is CSAREGSGMQYF. CDR3 bases: TGCAGTGCTAGAGAGGGGAGCGGTATGCAGTATTTT.

A word on this clonotype: The junction departs from the called germline gene at one end, perhaps through a read error. The chain combines TRBV11-2 with TRBJ2-5; D is unresolved. The CDR3 is made up of 13 amino acids. Looked up from germline, CDR1 is SGHAT and CDR2 is FQNNGV. CDR3 coding DNA: TGTGCCAGTAGCTCTACTGAGGAAGAGACACAGTACTTC. This sequence encodes CASSSTEEETQYF.

This clonotype was counted between two and nine times. Compared with germline, one end of the junction differs, possibly owing to a read error. The chain joins TRBV20-1 to TRBJ2-7; D gene ambiguous. Germline CDR1 DFQATT, CDR2 SNEGSKA (reference sequence). CDR3 size: 12 residues. CDR3 residues: CSDSAVTYEQYF. DNA of the CDR3: TGCAGTGATAGTGCGGTCACCTATGAGCAGTACTTT.

This clonotype was counted a single time. A read error may account for a junction end that differs from germline. The chain is built from TRBV6-1 and TRBJ2-1, with 7 positions matching TRBD2. The CDR3 contains 15 residues. The germline gives CDR1 MNHNS, CDR2 SASEGT. CDR3 sequence (DNA): TGTGCCACCCGACCCCCTGGACTAGGTAAGGATGAGCAGTTATTC. Translated: CATRPPGLGKDEQLF.

By share of the sample, this clonotype is large. V usage is TRBV4-3 and J usage is TRBJ2-3; possible D gene TRBD2, 6 bases. Germline-derived CDR1 and CDR2 are LGHNA and YSLEER. The CDR3 extends over 16 amino acids. Trimming cost V 0 bases and J 2 bases, with 12 bases left between them. CDR3 bases: TGCGCCAGCAGCCAAGATAGAGCGGGCACCACAGATACGCAGTATTTT. Protein: CASSQDRAGTTDTQYF.

As for this clonotype: The junction shows a germline mismatch at one end, possibly a read error. The V call is TRBV11-3, the J call TRBJ2-2, with TRBD2 matching over 7 bases. The germline CDR1 and CDR2 sequences are SGHNT and YENEEA. The CDR3 is 14 amino acids. The CDR3 DNA sequence: TGTGCCTGCAGCTTAGCCGGACCGGGGGGAAGGTTGTTCTTT. Its translation: CACSLAGPGGRLFF.

As regards this clonotype: At one end the junction does not follow the germline gene, possibly because of a read error. The V call is TRBV5-1, the J call TRBJ2-3; possibly TRBD1 for D (6 bases). Germline lookup yields CDR1 SGHRS and CDR2 YFSETQ. The CDR3 length is 16 residues. The CDR3 DNA reads as TGCGCCAGCAGCTTGGGGACAGCCCTTAGCTCAGATATGCAGTATTTT. Encoded protein: CASSLGTALSSDMQYF.

This clonotype came up many times. CDR3 loop: CASSQGIRTGAAYEQYF. The CDR3 region has the DNA TGCGCCAGCAGCCAAGGAATCAGGACAGGGGCCGCCTACGAGCAGTACTTC. The chain carries TRBV4-3 and TRBJ2-7; TRBD1 matches at 9 bases. This CDR3 contains 17 residues. V lost 1 base and J lost 2; bases outside the gene matches: 9. The germline V gene has CDR1 LGHNA and CDR2 YSLEER.

As to this clonotype: The junction does not match germline at one end; this may be a read error. This chain joins TRBV20-1 and TRBJ2-1; 9 bases are a match to TRBD2. The CDR3 runs to 18 residues. CDR1 is DFQATT, CDR2 SNEGSKA, per germline (reference sequence). The CDR3 reads CSPRDGGGLAGTWDEQFF. CDR3 DNA sequence: TGCAGTCCTAGAGACGGCGGGGGGCTAGCGGGAACTTGGGATGAGCAGTTCTTC.

Details on this clonotype: Since no conserved phenylalanine or tryptophan closes the CDR3, a read error is the likely cause. V and J are TRBV6-5 and TRBJ1-6; 7 bases map to TRBD1. V dropped 2 bases and J dropped 8; count of bases not matched to a gene: 6. Germline assignment: CDR1 MNHEY and CDR2 SVGAGI. CDR3 size: 15 residues. CDR3 sequence (DNA): TGTGCCAGCAGTTACGCGACAGGGATTGATTCACCCCTCCACATT. Translating it yields CASSYATGIDSPLHI.

The chain employs TRBV11-3 and TRBJ1-6; D not certain. Germline lookup yields CDR1 SGHNT and CDR2 YENEEA. The CDR3 spans 12 residues. V lost 6 bases and J lost 11, with 11 bases in between. The CDR3 bases are TGTGCCAGCAGTGACCATTATCCACCCCTCCACTTT. Residues: CASSDHYPPLHF.

This clonotype has more than one count but fewer than ten. The chain has TRBV11-2 and TRBJ2-5, with 7 bases identical to TRBD2. In germline, CDR1 is SGHAT, CDR2 FQNNGV. The V and J ends lost 4 bases and 5 bases, in that order; junction bases with no gene match: 13. The CDR3 extends over 16 amino acids. CDR3 amino acids: CASSYTMGGPRETQYF. CDR3 sequence (DNA): TGTGCCAGCAGCTACACAATGGGAGGGCCAAGGGAGACCCAGTACTTC.

This clonotype was picked up many times. The rearrangement joins TRBV6-5 to TRBJ2-2, with 7 bases aligning to TRBD1. In germline, CDR1 is MNHEY, CDR2 SVGAGI. The V segment lost 4 bases and the J segment 5 bases; nucleotides outside the gene matches: 7. The CDR3 is 15 amino acids. As DNA, the CDR3 is TGTGCCAGCAGTTCGTCTGGGACAGCGACCGGGGAGCTGTTTTTT. Translated: CASSSSGTATGELFF.

The chain is built from TRBV30 and TRBJ2-3; D unclear. The CDR3 contains 15 residues. Per the germline V gene, CDR1 is GTSNPN and CDR2 is SVGIG (reference sequence). Trimming removed 3 bases at V and 6 bases at J, with 19 bases between. CDR3 residues: CAWRPPSSSHDTQYF. In DNA form, the CDR3 reads TGTGCCTGGAGACCTCCCTCATCCAGTCATGATACGCAGTATTTT. Full variable domain (missing parts from reference TRBV30 and TRBJ2-3): SQTIHQWPATLVQPVGSPLSLECTVEGTSNPNLYWYRQAAGRGLQLLFYSVGIGQISSEVPQNLSASRPQDRQFILSSKKLLLSDSGFYLCAWRPPSSSHDTQYFGPGTRLTVL.

To note about this clonotype: A clone one base away is much larger, so this may be a read error. The rearrangement links TRBV20-1 to TRBJ2-2, with TRBD2 identical over 8 bases. Per the germline V gene, CDR1 is DFQATT and CDR2 is SNEGSKA (reference sequence). This CDR3 is 14 amino acids long. Trimming took 5 bases from V and 4 from J; bases not matched to a gene: 6. The CDR3, as DNA: TGCAGTGCTTTAGCGGGACGAGGCACCGGGGAGCTGTTTTTT. Translation: CSALAGRGTGELFF.

This clonotype was seen ten or more times. This chain connects TRBV28 to TRBJ2-3; D may match TRBD1 or TRBD2 (5 bases each). Germline values: CDR1 MDHEN, CDR2 SYDVKM. The CDR3 length is 11 residues. The CDR3 nucleotides are TGTGTCACTGGGGGTACAGATACGCAGTATTTT. Translation: CVTGGTDTQYF.

This clonotype was seen a handful of times. One base away lies a much larger clone, so this may be a sequencing read error. The chain combines TRBV29-1 with TRBJ2-2; TRBD2 aligns across 7 bases. The CDR3 totals 14 residues. From germline, CDR1 is SQVTM and CDR2 ANQGSEA. The CDR3 bases are TGCAGCGTTGTACGCGGGAGTGGAACCGGGGAGCTGTGTTTT. Protein product: CSVVRGSGTGELCF.

As concerns this clonotype: The junction shows a germline mismatch at one end, possibly a read error. The V and J genes are TRBV11-3 and TRBJ2-7, with a possible D match to TRBD1 (5 bases). This CDR3 is 13 amino acids long. The V gene's germline CDR1 is SGHNT and CDR2 YENEEA. The CDR3 DNA follows: TGTGCCAGCAACTACAGGCAGACCTACGAGCGGTACTTC. Amino acids: CASNYRQTYERYF.

As for this clonotype: In this CDR3 the conserved last residue, phenylalanine or tryptophan, is missing, so a read error is likely. The chain combines TRBV4-2 with TRBJ2-7; 10 bases agree with TRBD2. Germline assignment: CDR1 LGHNA and CDR2 YNFKEQ. The CDR3 has 15 amino acids. The CDR3 sequence: CASRQDPSGGYEQYL. In nucleotides, the CDR3 is TGTGCCAGCAGGCAAGATCCTAGCGGGGGCTACGAGCAGTACTTA.

Comments on this clonotype: Relative to the germline gene, one junction end is altered; a read error may explain this. This chain connects TRBV29-1 to TRBJ1-1; D might be TRBD1 (5 bases). The CDR3 length is 12 residues. CDR1 and CDR2 from the germline V gene are SQVTM and ANQGSEA. CDR3 protein: CSAGGTNNEAFF. CDR3 DNA sequence: TGCAGCGCGGGGGGGACGAACAATGAAGCTTTCTTT.

This chain uses TRBV11-2 with TRBJ2-7; D is possibly TRBD1 (6 bases). This CDR3 is 16 amino acids long. Trimming took off 4 bases at V and 6 bases at J, with 22 bases between the two ends. Germline V CDR1 and CDR2: SGHAT, FQNNGV. CDR3 sequence: CASSSRTAGSVGEQYF. As DNA, the CDR3 is TGTGCCAGCAGCTCGAGGACAGCAGGGAGTGTCGGCGAGCAGTACTTC.

With regard to this clonotype: One junction end does not reproduce the germline sequence, and a read error may be involved. This chain uses TRBV11-3 with TRBJ2-5, with D possibly TRBD2 on 5 matching bases. Germline CDR1 reads SGHNT; CDR2 reads YENEEA. This CDR3 is 13 amino acids long. The CDR3 sequence is CASSFIGEETHYF. CDR3 in DNA: TGTGCCAGCAGCTTTATCGGGGAAGAGACCCATTACTTT. Filled out from reference TRBV11-3 and TRBJ2-5, the complete variable domain reads EAGVVQSPRYKIIEKKQPVAFWCNPISGHNTLYWYLQNLGQGPELLIRYENEEAVDDSQLPKDRFSAERLKGVDSTLKIQPAELGDSAVYLCASSFIGEETHYFGPGTRLLVL.